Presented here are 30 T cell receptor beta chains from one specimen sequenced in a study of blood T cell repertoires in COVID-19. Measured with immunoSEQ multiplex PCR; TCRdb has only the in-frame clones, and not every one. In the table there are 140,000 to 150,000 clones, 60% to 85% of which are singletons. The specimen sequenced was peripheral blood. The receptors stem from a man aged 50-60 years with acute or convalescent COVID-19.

DNA of the CDR3: TGCGCCAGCAGCTTGGCCGCGACTAGCTTCACAGATACGCAGTATTTT. Its translation is CASSLAATSFTDTQYF. The chain carries TRBV5-1 and TRBJ2-3; TRBD2 matches 7 bases. Germline CDR1 is SGHRS and CDR2 is YFSETQ. V was clipped by 0 bases and J by 2 bases; unmatched bases: 6. The CDR3 runs 16 residues.

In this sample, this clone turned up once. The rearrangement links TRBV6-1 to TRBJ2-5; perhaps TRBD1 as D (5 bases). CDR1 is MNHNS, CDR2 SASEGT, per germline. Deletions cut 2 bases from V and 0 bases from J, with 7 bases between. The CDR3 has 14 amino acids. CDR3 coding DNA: TGTGCCAGCAGTGAACTCAGGGACCAAGAGACCCAGTACTTC. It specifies CASSELRDQETQYF.

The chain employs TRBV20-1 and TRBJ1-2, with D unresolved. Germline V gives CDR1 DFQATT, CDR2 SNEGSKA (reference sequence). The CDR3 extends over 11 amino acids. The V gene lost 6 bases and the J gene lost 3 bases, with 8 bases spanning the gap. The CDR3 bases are TGCAGTGCCCCCCAGGACTATGGCTACACCTTC. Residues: CSAPQDYGYTF.

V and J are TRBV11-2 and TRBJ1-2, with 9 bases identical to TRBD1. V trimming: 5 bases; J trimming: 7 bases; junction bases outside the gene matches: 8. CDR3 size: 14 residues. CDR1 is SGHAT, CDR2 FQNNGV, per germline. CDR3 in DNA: TGTGCCAGCAGCACCCGGGGACAGGGTTTTGGCTACACCTTC. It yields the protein CASSTRGQGFGYTF.

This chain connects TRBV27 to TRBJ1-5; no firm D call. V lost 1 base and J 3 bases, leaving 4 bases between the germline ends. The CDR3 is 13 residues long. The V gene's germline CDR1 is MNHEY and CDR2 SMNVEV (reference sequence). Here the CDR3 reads CASSLWLNQPQHF. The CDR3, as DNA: TGTGCCAGCAGTTTATGGCTCAATCAGCCCCAGCATTTT.

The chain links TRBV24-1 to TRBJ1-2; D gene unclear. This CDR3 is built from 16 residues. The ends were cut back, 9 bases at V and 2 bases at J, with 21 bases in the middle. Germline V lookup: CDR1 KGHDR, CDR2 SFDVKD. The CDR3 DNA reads TGTGCCACCGCGGAGGGCGGGTTCTCTCCCAACTATGGCTACACCTTC. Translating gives CATAEGGFSPNYGYTF.

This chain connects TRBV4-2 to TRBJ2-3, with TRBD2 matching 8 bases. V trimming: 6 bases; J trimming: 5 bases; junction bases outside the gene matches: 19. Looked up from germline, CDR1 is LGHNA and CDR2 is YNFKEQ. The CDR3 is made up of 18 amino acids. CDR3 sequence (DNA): TGTGCCAGCAGTCATCAGACGGGGCTGGACGGGGGGGTAGATACGCAGTATTTT. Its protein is CASSHQTGLDGGVDTQYF.

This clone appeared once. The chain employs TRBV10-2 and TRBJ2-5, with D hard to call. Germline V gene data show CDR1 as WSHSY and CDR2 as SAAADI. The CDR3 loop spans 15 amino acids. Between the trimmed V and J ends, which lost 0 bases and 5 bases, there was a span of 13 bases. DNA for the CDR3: TGCGCCAGCAGTGAGTCAGCGACGGGTTGGGAGACCCAGTACTTC. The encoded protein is CASSESATGWETQYF.

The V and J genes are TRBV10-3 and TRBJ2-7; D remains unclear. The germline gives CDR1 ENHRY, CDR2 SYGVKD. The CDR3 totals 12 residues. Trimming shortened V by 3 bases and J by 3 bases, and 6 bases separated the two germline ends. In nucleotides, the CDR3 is TGTGCCATCAGTGACCCCGGCTACGAGCAGTACGTC. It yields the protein CAISDPGYEQYV.

The CDR3 DNA follows: TGTGCCAGCAGCCGGAGGGGGCTGGAGACCCAGTACTTC. Encoded protein: CASSRRGLETQYF. The chain recombines TRBV3-1 (or the pseudogene TRBV3-2) with TRBJ2-5; possibly TRBD1 for D (7 bases). V lost 4 bases and J lost 5, with 11 bases in between. This CDR3 has 13 amino acids. Germline V gene sequence: CDR1 LGHDT, CDR2 YNNKEL (reference sequence).

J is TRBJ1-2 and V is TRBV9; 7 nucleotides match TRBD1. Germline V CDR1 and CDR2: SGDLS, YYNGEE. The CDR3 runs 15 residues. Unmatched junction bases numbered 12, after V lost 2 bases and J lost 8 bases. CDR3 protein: CASSVPLGGTEGYTF. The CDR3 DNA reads TGTGCCAGCAGCGTCCCCCTAGGGGGCACGGAAGGCTACACCTTC.

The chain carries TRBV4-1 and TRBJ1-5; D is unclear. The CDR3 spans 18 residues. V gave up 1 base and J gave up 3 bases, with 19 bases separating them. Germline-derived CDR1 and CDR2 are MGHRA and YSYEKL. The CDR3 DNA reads TGCGCCAGCAGCCAAGGGATGGCGCGGGGAACTTTCAATCAGCCCCAGCATTTT. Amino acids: CASSQGMARGTFNQPQHF.

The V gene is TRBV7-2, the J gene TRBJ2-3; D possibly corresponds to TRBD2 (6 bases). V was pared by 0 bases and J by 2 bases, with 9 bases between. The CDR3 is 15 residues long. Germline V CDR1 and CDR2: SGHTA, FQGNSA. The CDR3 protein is CASSLADYTTDTQYF. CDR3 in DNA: TGTGCCAGCAGCTTAGCGGACTACACCACAGATACGCAGTATTTT.

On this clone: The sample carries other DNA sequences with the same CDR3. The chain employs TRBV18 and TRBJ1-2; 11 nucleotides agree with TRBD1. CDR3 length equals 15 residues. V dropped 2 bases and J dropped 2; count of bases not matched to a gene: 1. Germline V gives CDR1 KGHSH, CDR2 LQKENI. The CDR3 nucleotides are TGTGCCAGCTCACCAGGGACAGGGGGAAACTATGGCTACACCTTC. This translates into CASSPGTGGNYGYTF.

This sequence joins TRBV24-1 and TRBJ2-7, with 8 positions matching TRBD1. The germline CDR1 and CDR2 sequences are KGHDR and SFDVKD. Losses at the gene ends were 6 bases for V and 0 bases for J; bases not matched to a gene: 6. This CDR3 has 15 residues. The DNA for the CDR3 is TGTGCCACCAGTCAACAGGGGGTTCTCTCCTACGAGCAGTACGTC. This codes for CATSQQGVLSYEQYV.

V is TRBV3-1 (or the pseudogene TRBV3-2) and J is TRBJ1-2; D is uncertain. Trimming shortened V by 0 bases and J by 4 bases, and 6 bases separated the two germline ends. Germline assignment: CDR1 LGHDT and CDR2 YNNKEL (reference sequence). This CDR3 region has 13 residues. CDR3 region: CASSQERGYGYTF. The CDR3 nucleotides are TGTGCCAGCAGCCAAGAACGGGGCTATGGCTACACCTTC.

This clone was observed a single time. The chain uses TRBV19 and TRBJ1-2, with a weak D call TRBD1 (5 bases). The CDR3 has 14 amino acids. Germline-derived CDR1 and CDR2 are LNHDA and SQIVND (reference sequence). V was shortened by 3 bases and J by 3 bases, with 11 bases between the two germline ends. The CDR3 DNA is TGTGCCAGTAGTATTCGCGGGGGAGACTATGGCTACACCTTC. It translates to CASSIRGGDYGYTF.

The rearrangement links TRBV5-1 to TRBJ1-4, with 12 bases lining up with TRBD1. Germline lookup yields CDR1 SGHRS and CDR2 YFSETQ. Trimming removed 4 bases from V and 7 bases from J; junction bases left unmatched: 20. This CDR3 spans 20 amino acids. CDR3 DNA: TGCGCCAGCAGCCCGGGCTGGGGACAGGGGGCCGGGGGTGAGAGTGAAAAACTGTTTTTT. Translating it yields CASSPGWGQGAGGESEKLFF.

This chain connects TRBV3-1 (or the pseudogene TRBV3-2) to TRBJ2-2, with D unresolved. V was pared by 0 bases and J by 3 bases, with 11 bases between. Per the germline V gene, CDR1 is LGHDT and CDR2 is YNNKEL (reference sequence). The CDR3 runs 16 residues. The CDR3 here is CASSQEVSRHTGELFF. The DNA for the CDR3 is TGTGCCAGCAGCCAAGAAGTAAGCCGTCACACCGGGGAGCTGTTTTTT.

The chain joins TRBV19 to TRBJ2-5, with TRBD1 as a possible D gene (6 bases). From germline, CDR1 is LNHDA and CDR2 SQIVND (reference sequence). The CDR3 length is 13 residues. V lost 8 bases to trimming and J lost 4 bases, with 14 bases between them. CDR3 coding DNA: TGTGCCAGTTCCTTCAGGGGTGCAGAGACCCAGTACTTC. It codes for CASSFRGAETQYF. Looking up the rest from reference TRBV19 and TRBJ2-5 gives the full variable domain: DGGITQSPKYLFRKEGQNVTLSCEQNLNHDAMYWYRQDPGQGLRLIYYSQIVNDFQKGDIAEGYSVSREKKESFPLTVTSAQKNPTAFYLCASSFRGAETQYFGPGTRLLVL.

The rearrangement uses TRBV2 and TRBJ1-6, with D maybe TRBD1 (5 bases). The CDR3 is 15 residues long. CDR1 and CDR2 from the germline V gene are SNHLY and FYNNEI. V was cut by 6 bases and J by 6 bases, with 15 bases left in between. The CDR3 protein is CASRGGDGSNSPLHF. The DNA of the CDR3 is TGTGCCAGCAGGGGGGGGGACGGCAGTAATTCACCCCTCCACTTT.

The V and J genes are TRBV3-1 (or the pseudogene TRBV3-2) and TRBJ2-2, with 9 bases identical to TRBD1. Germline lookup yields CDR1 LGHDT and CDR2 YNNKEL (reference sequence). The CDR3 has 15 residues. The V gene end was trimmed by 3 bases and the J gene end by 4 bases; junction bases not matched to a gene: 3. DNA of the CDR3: TGTGCCAGCAGCCAGACAGGGGGGATCACCGGGGAGCTGTTTTTT. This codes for CASSQTGGITGELFF.

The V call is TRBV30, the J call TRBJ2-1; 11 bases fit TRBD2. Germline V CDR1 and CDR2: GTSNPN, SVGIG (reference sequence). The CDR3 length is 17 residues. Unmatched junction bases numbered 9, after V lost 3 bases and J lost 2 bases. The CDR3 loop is CAWSSFGTSGAYNEQFF. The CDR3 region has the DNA TGTGCCTGGAGCTCTTTTGGGACTAGCGGAGCCTACAATGAGCAGTTCTTC.

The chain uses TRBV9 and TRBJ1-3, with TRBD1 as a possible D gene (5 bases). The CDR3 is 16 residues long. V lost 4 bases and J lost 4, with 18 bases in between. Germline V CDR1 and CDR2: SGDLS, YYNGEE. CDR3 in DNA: TGTGCCAGCAGCATGCGACCGGGGGAAAGGGGAAACACCATATATTTT. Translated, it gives CASSMRPGERGNTIYF. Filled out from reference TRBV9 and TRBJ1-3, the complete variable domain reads DSGVTQTPKHLITATGQRVTLRCSPRSGDLSVYWYQQSLDQGLQFLIQYYNGEERAKGNILERFSAQQFPDLHSELNLSSLELGDSALYFCASSMRPGERGNTIYFGEGSWLTVV.

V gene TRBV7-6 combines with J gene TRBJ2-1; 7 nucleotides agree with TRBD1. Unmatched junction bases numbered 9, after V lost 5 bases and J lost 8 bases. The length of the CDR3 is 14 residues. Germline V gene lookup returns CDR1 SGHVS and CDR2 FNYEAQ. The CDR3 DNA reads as TGTGCCAGCAGCACCGGGACAGCTCTCTATGAGCAGTTCTTC. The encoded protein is CASSTGTALYEQFF.

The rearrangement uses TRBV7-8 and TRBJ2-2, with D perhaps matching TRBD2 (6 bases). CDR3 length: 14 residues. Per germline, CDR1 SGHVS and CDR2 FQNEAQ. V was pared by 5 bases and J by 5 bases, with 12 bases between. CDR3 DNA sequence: TGTGCCAGCAGCACAGGAGGGTGGACCGGGGAGCTGTTTTTT. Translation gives CASSTGGWTGELFF. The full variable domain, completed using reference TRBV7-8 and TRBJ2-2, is GAGVSQSPRYKVAKRGQDVALRCDPISGHVSLFWYQQALGQGPEFLTYFQNEAQLDKSGLPSDRFFAERPEGSVSTLKIQRTQQEDSAVYLCASSTGGWTGELFFGEGSRLTVL.

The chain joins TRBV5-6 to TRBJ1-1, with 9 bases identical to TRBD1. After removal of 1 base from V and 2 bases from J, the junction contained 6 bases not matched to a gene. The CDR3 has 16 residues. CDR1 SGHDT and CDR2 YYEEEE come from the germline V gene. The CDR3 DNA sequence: TGTGCCAGCAGCTTGAGGACAGGGGTTCCTAACACTGAAGCTTTCTTT. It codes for CASSLRTGVPNTEAFF.

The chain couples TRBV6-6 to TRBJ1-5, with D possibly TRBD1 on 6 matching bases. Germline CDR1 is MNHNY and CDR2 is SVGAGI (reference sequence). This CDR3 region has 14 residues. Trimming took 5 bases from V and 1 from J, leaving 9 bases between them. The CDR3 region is CASSPQGSNQPQHF. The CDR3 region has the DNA TGTGCCAGCAGTCCCCAGGGGAGCAATCAGCCCCAGCATTTT.

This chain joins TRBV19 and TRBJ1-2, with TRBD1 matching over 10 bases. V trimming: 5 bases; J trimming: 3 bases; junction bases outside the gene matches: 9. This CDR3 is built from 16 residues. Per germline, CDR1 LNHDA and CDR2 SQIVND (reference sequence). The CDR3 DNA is TGTGCCAGTAGTTTTGCCGGGACAGGGGAGGACTATGGCTACACCTTC. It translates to CASSFAGTGEDYGYTF.

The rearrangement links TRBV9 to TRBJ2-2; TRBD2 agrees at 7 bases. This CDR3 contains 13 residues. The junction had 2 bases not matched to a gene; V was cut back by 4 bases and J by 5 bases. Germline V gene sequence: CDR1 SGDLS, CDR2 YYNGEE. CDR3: CASSRGDTGELFF. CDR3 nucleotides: TGTGCCAGCAGCCGGGGGGATACCGGGGAGCTGTTTTTT.